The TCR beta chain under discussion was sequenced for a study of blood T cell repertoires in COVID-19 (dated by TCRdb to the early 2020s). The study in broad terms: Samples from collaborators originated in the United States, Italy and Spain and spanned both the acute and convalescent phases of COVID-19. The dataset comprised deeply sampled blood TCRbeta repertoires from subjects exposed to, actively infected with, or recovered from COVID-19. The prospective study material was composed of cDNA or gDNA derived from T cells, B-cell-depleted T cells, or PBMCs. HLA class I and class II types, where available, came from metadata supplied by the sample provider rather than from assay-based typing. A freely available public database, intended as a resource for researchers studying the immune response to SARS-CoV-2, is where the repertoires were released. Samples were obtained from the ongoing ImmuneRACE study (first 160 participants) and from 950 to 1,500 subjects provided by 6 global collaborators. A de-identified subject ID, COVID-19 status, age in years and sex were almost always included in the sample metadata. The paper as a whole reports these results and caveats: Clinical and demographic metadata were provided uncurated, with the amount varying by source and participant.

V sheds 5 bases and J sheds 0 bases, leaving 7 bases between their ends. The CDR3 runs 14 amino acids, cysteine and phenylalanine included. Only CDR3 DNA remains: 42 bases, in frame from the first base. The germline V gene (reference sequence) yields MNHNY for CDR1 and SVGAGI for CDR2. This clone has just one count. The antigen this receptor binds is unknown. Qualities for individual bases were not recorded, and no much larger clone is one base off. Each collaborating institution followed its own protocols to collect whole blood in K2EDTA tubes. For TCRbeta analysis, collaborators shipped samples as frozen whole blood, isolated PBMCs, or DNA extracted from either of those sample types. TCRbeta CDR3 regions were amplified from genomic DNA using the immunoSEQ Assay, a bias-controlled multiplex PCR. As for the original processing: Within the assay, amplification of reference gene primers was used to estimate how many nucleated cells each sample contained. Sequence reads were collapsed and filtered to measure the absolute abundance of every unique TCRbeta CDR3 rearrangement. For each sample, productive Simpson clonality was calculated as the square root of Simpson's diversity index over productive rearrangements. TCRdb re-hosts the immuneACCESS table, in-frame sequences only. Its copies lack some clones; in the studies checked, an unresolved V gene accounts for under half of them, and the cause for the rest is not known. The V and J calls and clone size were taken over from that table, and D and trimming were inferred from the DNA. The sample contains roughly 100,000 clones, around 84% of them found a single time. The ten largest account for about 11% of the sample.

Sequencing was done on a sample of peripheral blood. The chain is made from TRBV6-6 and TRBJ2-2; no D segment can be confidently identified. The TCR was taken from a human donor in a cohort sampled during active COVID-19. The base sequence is TGTGCCAGCAGTCCGTTCGCGAACACCGGGGAGCTGTTTTTT. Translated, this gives CASSPFANTGELFF.